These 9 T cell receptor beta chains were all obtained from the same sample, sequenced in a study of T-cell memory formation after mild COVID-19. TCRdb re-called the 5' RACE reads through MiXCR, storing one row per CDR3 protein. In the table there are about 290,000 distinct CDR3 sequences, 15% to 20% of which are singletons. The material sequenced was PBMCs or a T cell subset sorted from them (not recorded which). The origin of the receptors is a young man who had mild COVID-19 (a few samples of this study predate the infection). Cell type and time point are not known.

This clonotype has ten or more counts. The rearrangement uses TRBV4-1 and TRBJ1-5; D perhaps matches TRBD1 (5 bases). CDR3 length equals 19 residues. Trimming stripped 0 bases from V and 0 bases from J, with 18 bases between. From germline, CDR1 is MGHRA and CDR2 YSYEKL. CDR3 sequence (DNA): TGCGCCAGCAGCCAAGATACCCCGGGCAGGGTGGATAGCAATCAGCCCCAGCATTTT. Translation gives CASSQDTPGRVDSNQPQHF.

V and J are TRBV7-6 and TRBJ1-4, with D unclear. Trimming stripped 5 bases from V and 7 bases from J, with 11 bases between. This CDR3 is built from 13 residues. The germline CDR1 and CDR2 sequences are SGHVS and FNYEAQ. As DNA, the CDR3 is TGTGCCAGCAGCCGAATTCCCTCTGAAAAACTGTTTTTT. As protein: CASSRIPSEKLFF. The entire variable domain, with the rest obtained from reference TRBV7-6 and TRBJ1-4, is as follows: GAGVSQSPRYKVTKRGQDVALRCDPISGHVSLYWYRQALGQGPEFLTYFNYEAQQDKSGLPNDRFSAERPEGSISTLTIQRTEQRDSAMYRCASSRIPSEKLFFGSGTQLSVL.

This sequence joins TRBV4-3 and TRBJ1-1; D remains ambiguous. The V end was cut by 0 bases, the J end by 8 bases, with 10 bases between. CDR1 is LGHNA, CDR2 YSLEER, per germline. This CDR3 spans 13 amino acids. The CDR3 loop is CASSQDWRAEAFF. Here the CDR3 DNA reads TGCGCCAGCAGCCAAGATTGGAGGGCAGAAGCTTTCTTT.

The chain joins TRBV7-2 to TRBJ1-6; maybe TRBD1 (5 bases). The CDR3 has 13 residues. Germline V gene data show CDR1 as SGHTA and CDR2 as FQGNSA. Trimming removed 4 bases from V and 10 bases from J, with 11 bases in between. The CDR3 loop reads CASSYRGESPLHF. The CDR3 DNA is TGTGCCAGCAGCTATAGAGGGGAATCACCCCTCCACTTT. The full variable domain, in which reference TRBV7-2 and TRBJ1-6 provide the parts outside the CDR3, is GAGVSQSPSNKVTEKGKDVELRCDPISGHTALYWYRQSLGQGLEFLIYFQGNSAPDKSGLPSDRFSAERTGGSVSTLTIQRTQQEDSAVYLCASSYRGESPLHFGNGTRLTVT.

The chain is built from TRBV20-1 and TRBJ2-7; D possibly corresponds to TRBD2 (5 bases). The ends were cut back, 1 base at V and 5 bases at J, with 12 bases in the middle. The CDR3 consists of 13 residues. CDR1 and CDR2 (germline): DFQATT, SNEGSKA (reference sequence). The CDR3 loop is CSARGRRRDEQYF. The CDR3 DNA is TGCAGTGCTAGAGGACGGAGGCGGGACGAGCAGTACTTC.

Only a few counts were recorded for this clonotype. CDR3 region: CATSGKPTRGDGYTF. In DNA, the CDR3 is TGTGCCACCAGTGGGAAACCTACCCGCGGGGACGGCTACACCTTC. This rearrangement joins TRBV24-1 to TRBJ1-2; D possibly corresponds to TRBD1 (5 bases). Germline CDR1 and CDR2: KGHDR and SFDVKD. CDR3 length: 15 residues. The V gene lost 5 bases and the J gene lost 8 bases, with 20 bases spanning the gap.

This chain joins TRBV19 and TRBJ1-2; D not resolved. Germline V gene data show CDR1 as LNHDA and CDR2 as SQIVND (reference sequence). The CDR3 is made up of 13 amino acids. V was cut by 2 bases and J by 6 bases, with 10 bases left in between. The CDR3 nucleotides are TGTGCCAGTAGTATACCCGGGGAGGATGGCTACACCTTC. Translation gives CASSIPGEDGYTF. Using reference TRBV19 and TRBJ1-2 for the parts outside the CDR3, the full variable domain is DGGITQSPKYLFRKEGQNVTLSCEQNLNHDAMYWYRQDPGQGLRLIYYSQIVNDFQKGDIAEGYSVSREKKESFPLTVTSAQKNPTAFYLCASSIPGEDGYTFGSGTRLTVV.

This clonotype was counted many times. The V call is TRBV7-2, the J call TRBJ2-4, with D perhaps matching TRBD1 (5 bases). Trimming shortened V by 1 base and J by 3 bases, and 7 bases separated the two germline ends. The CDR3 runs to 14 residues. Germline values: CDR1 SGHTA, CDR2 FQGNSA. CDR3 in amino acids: CASSLGQFKNIQYF. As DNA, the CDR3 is TGTGCCAGCAGCTTAGGACAGTTCAAAAACATTCAGTACTTC.

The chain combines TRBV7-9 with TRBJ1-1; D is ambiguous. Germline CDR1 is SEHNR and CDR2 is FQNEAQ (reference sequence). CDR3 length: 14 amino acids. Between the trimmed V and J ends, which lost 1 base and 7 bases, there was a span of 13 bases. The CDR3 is CASSLVPGSLEAFF. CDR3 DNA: TGTGCCAGCAGCTTAGTCCCCGGGAGCCTTGAAGCTTTCTTT. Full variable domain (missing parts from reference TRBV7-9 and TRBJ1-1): DTGVSQNPRHKITKRGQNVTFRCDPISEHNRLYWYRQTLGQGPEFLTYFQNEAQLEKSRLLSDRFSAERPKGSFSTLEIQRTEQGDSAMYLCASSLVPGSLEAFFGQGTRLTVV.